This T cell receptor beta chain derives from a study of spatial heterogeneity in lung cancer. In germline, CDR1 is MGHRA, CDR2 YSYEKL. This CDR3 spans 16 amino acids. V was pared by 4 bases and J by 4 bases, with 12 bases of the junction left unmatched. Specified time point: blood at routine non-recurrence follow-up after resection. Every molecule of TCR cDNA had its own unique molecular identifier. One entry per CDR3 protein results from TCRdb running MiXCR on the 5' RACE reads. The sample consists of 40,000 or so distinct CDR3 sequences, over 9.5% of them appearing once. There are many counts of this clonotype.

This receptor was obtained from a female donor with early-stage non-small cell lung cancer. Specimen: PBMCs, collected at follow-up. The chain has TRBV4-1 and TRBJ2-5; 7 nucleotides match TRBD2. CDR3 residues: CASSRDGDPGGETQYF. Written as DNA, the CDR3 is TGCGCCAGCAGCCGGGACGGGGACCCGGGGGGAGAGACCCAGTACTTC.